This entry lists 9 T cell receptor beta chains sequenced from one sample in a study of shared clonotypes between healthy human individuals. Sequenced by immunoSEQ multiplex PCR; TCRdb stores in-frame clones only, minus some. The sample lists around 1,000,000 clones, roughly 80% occurring once. The specimen sequenced was memory CD4+ T cells from PBMCs. The subset here: CD45RA-negative fraction. Receptors were obtained from a man younger than 35 in good health. Some clones in this sample may be carry-over from other donors' samples.

The J gene is TRBJ2-1, the V gene TRBV4-2; 13 nucleotides match TRBD2. The CDR3 consists of 17 residues. Germline assignment: CDR1 LGHNA and CDR2 YNFKEQ. V dropped 5 bases and J dropped 2; count of bases not matched to a gene: 6. The CDR3 bases are TGTGCCAGCAGCACCCGGACTAGCGGGAGTGCCTACAATGAGCAGTTCTTC. This encodes CASSTRTSGSAYNEQFF.

V gene TRBV7-8 combines with J gene TRBJ2-1; TRBD2 matches 9 bases. Germline V CDR1 and CDR2: SGHVS, FQNEAQ. With 5 bases clipped from V and 6 bases from J, the junction kept 8 bases outside the gene matches. The CDR3 totals 15 residues. CDR3 in amino acids: CASSQGLAGTNEQFF. In DNA, the CDR3 is TGTGCCAGCAGCCAGGGGCTAGCGGGGACCAATGAGCAGTTCTTC.

This clone was seen only a few times. The rearrangement joins TRBV13 to TRBJ2-5; TRBD1 matches 8 bases. Germline V gene lookup returns CDR1 PRHDT and CDR2 FYEKMQ (reference sequence). The ends lost 4 bases at V and 5 bases at J; junction bases unmatched: 3. This CDR3 region has 13 residues. This CDR3 is CASSSGGWETQYF. DNA of the CDR3: TGTGCCAGCAGCTCAGGGGGCTGGGAGACCCAGTACTTC.

The chain recombines TRBV30 with TRBJ1-5; D possibly corresponds to TRBD1 (5 bases). This CDR3 is built from 14 residues. Trimming pared 3 bases from V and 3 bases from J, leaving 12 bases between. Germline-derived CDR1 and CDR2 are GTSNPN and SVGIG (reference sequence). The CDR3 sequence: CAWSEGQVNQPQHF. Written as DNA, the CDR3 is TGTGCCTGGAGCGAAGGACAAGTCAATCAGCCCCAGCATTTT.

The chain is built from TRBV11-2 and TRBJ2-5; a weak D match, TRBD2 (5 bases). V shed 4 bases and J shed 5 bases, with 11 bases lying between them. CDR1 is SGHAT and CDR2 is FQNNGV in the germline V gene. This CDR3 region has 13 residues. CDR3 residues: CASSYSEDETQYF. Here the CDR3 DNA reads TGTGCCAGCAGCTATAGCGAAGATGAGACCCAGTACTTC.

The chain uses TRBV28 and TRBJ2-3, with D maybe TRBD2 (5 bases). The CDR3 covers 13 residues. V lost 3 bases and J lost 6, with 10 bases in between. From germline, CDR1 is MDHEN and CDR2 SYDVKM. The CDR3 sequence: CASSFTSIDTQYF. The CDR3, as DNA: TGTGCCAGCAGTTTCACTAGTATTGATACGCAGTATTTT.

The CDR3 protein is CASSSPLAGAPEQFF. DNA for the CDR3: TGTGCCAGCAGCTCTCCGCTGGCGGGAGCGCCCGAGCAGTTCTTC. This chain connects TRBV5-4 to TRBJ2-1; TRBD2 matches at 7 bases. After removal of 3 bases from V and 10 bases from J, the junction contained 13 bases not matched to a gene. Per the germline V gene, CDR1 is SGHNT and CDR2 is YYREEE (reference sequence). This CDR3 comprises 15 residues.

CDR3 DNA sequence: TGTGCCAGCAGACTTTATATGGGTAACTATGGCTACACCTTC. It codes for CASRLYMGNYGYTF. V usage is TRBV6-1 and J usage is TRBJ1-2, with unresolved D. The length of the CDR3 is 14 residues. The germline V gene encodes CDR1 MNHNS and CDR2 SASEGT. Trimming took 6 bases from V and 1 from J, leaving 12 bases between them.

This rearrangement joins TRBV19 to TRBJ1-2; TRBD1 is a possible D gene (5 bases). The CDR3 sequence is 13 residues long. CDR1 and CDR2 from the germline V gene are LNHDA and SQIVND (reference sequence). The ends were cut back, 7 bases at V and 8 bases at J, with 17 bases in the middle. CDR3 in amino acids: CASNDLGGYGYTF. DNA for the CDR3: TGTGCCAGTAACGATCTGGGGGGTTACGGCTACACCTTC.